Here is one T cell receptor beta chain with its context. Its cognate antigen is unknown. Memory CD4+ cells were the fraction left after CD45RA+ naive selection. CDR3 length equals 12 residues. Trimming removed 5 bases from V and 6 bases from J, with 10 bases in between. Germline V CDR1 and CDR2: SEHNR, FQNEAQ (reference sequence). These data belong to a study of shared clonotypes between healthy human individuals. TCRdb's table, derived via immunoSEQ multiplex PCR, lists solely in-frame clones and lacks some. The sample lists approximately 1.4 million clones, around 98% occurring once. Whole-study results and caveats: Unshared clonotypes carried lower generation probabilities than those common to all four donors. Sampling involved blood alone; tissue repertoires likely differ.

This chain links TRBV7-9 with TRBJ1-1; D unresolved. The sequencing input was naive CD4+ T cells sorted from blood. Subset noted: CD45RA+ positively selected. The clonotype comes from a man aged 25-40 years in good health. CDR3 in amino acids: CASSPRLAEAFF. CDR3 nucleotide sequence: TGTGCCAGCAGCCCTAGGTTAGCTGAAGCTTTCTTT.